The next 11 T cell receptor beta chains were all read from a single sample in a study of PD-L1 blockade in urothelial cancer. Time point defined: pretreatment peripheral blood. Method: immunoSEQ multiplex PCR; TCRdb's copy keeps in-frame clones and lacks some. Among around 100,000 clones listed, roughly 84% were seen once. The sample in question was PBMCs, obtained around atezolizumab (anti-PD-L1) treatment. The receptors were sampled from a man aged 60 to 75 with urothelial cancer.

The V call is TRBV5-1, the J call TRBJ2-7, with 10 bases that match TRBD1. CDR3 length equals 14 residues. Per germline, CDR1 SGHRS and CDR2 YFSETQ. V dropped 4 bases and J dropped 3; count of bases not matched to a gene: 4. CDR3 coding DNA: TGCGCCAGCAGCCCGACAGGGGGCGTCTACGAGCAGTACTTC. Its protein is CASSPTGGVYEQYF.

The rearrangement links TRBV29-1 to TRBJ2-1; possible D gene TRBD1, 6 bases. CDR3 length equals 13 residues. Trimming cost V 4 bases and J 3 bases, with 10 bases left between them. Germline lookup yields CDR1 SQVTM and CDR2 ANQGSEA. CDR3 residues: CSVVDRRYNEQFF. As DNA, the CDR3 is TGCAGCGTTGTGGACAGACGCTACAATGAGCAGTTCTTC.

The chain has TRBV7-9 and TRBJ1-5; 10 nucleotides line up with TRBD1. The CDR3 consists of 17 residues. The junction had 8 bases not matched to a gene; V was cut back by 5 bases and J by 1 base. CDR1 and CDR2 from the germline V gene are SEHNR and FQNEAQ (reference sequence). Here the CDR3 DNA reads TGTGCCAGCAGCGGAAGTGACAGGGGGCGAAGCAATCAGCCCCAGCATTTT. Protein product: CASSGSDRGRSNQPQHF.

The chain couples TRBV11-3 to TRBJ2-3; the match to TRBD1 covers 8 bases. This CDR3 region has 14 residues. V dropped 5 bases and J dropped 3; count of bases not matched to a gene: 4. Germline values: CDR1 SGHNT, CDR2 YENEEA. CDR3 amino acids: CASSRTGRTDTQYF. CDR3 DNA: TGTGCCAGCAGCCGGACAGGGAGGACAGATACGCAGTATTTT.

This clone appeared a single time. The rearrangement joins TRBV5-4 to TRBJ2-7, with D possibly matching TRBD1 (6 bases). The germline V and J ends were trimmed by 0 bases and 0 bases, with 10 bases remaining between them. The germline CDR1 and CDR2 sequences are SGHNT and YYREEE (reference sequence). CDR3 length: 15 amino acids. CDR3 residues: CASSLAGASSYEQYF. The CDR3 nucleotides are TGTGCCAGCAGCTTGGCAGGGGCCAGCTCCTACGAGCAGTACTTC.

The chain employs TRBV19 and TRBJ1-2; D is possibly TRBD1 (6 bases). There are 17 residues in the CDR3. Between the trimmed V and J ends, which lost 4 bases and 0 bases, there was a span of 18 bases. The germline V gene has CDR1 LNHDA and CDR2 SQIVND (reference sequence). The CDR3 nucleotides read TGTGCCAGTAGTACCCCCGCAGGGGCTCTAGCTAACTATGGCTACACCTTC. It encodes CASSTPAGALANYGYTF.

The J gene is TRBJ2-2, the V gene TRBV5-4; 10 bases are a match to TRBD2. Trimming removed 4 bases from V and 5 bases from J; junction bases left unmatched: 5. There are 15 residues in the CDR3. The germline V gene has CDR1 SGHNT and CDR2 YYREEE (reference sequence). The CDR3 sequence is CASSLGLAETGELFF. CDR3 DNA: TGTGCCAGCAGCCTCGGACTAGCGGAGACCGGGGAGCTGTTTTTT.

This sequence joins TRBV6-5 and TRBJ1-2, with D possibly matching TRBD1 (5 bases). CDR1 MNHEY and CDR2 SVGAGI come from the germline V gene. CDR3 length: 16 residues. The V end was cut by 0 bases, the J end by 0 bases, with 11 bases between. The CDR3 region has the DNA TGTGCCAGCAGTTACTCGAGGGGAGGGACTAACTATGGCTACACCTTC. Protein sequence: CASSYSRGGTNYGYTF.

CDR3 loop: CASSRLGGKNTGELFF. The CDR3 DNA follows: TGTGCCAGTAGTCGTTTAGGGGGAAAGAACACCGGGGAGCTGTTTTTT. V gene TRBV19 combines with J gene TRBJ2-2; the D gene is possibly TRBD1 (6 bases). Between the trimmed V and J ends, which lost 5 bases and 1 base, there was a span of 14 bases. Per germline, CDR1 LNHDA and CDR2 SQIVND (reference sequence). This CDR3 has 16 residues. Variable domain in full (rest from reference TRBV19 and TRBJ2-2): DGGITQSPKYLFRKEGQNVTLSCEQNLNHDAMYWYRQDPGQGLRLIYYSQIVNDFQKGDIAEGYSVSREKKESFPLTVTSAQKNPTAFYLCASSRLGGKNTGELFFGEGSRLTVL.

This clone was seen once. The chain couples TRBV5-1 to TRBJ2-3; D ambiguous. CDR3 length: 14 amino acids. Trimming stripped 2 bases from V and 3 bases from J, with 10 bases between. Germline V lookup: CDR1 SGHRS, CDR2 YFSETQ. CDR3 loop: CASSLTRATDTQYF. Written as DNA, the CDR3 is TGCGCCAGCAGCTTAACGAGAGCTACAGATACGCAGTATTTT.

The J gene is TRBJ2-1, the V gene TRBV5-4, with 10 bases aligning to TRBD2. CDR1 and CDR2 from the germline V gene are SGHNT and YYREEE (reference sequence). The V gene end was trimmed by 0 bases and the J gene end by 5 bases; junction bases not matched to a gene: 2. The CDR3 consists of 15 residues. CDR3 protein: CASSLGTSGHNEQFF. The CDR3 DNA reads TGTGCCAGCAGCTTGGGGACTAGCGGACACAATGAGCAGTTCTTC.